These 20 T cell receptor delta chains share one sample of origin, sequenced in a study of γδ T cells in repeated Plasmodium falciparum infection. Bulk repertoires came from Vgamma9/Vdelta2+ or Vdelta2-negative gammadelta T cells flow-sorted from PBMC. TCRdb called clones from the multiplex PCR reads again using CATT. The sample has under 60,000 delta-chain clones; 1.5% to 2% are singletons. The sample was gamma-delta T cells from blood. Receptor source: a pool of human donors (malaria-infected and uninfected, not separated).

This clone has at least ten counts. The rearrangement joins TRDV1 to TRDJ1; D may match TRDD2 or TRDD3 (7 bases each). Assignment of the J gene here rests on matching the DNA to germline, because TCRdb gives none. Trimming stripped 1 base from V and 0 bases from J, with 39 bases between. Germline loops: CDR1 TSWWSYY, CDR2 QGS. The CDR3 covers 25 residues. In DNA form, the CDR3 reads TGTGCTCTTGGGGAACGATCAATGTTCCTACGAACTGGGGCCAAGGCCATGGGTTACACCGATAAACTCATCTTT. Translation: CALGERSMFLRTGAKAMGYTDKLIF.

This clone was recorded a few times. The protein recorded in TCRdb matches a much larger clone and deviates from this DNA's translation at residue 9, suggesting a read error; the protein here is obtained by translating the DNA. The chain links TRDV1 to TRDJ1, with a weak D call TRDD3 (6 bases). No J segment appears in TCRdb, so it was assigned here by matching the sequence to germline. The CDR3 has 14 residues. Germline CDR1 TSWWSYY, CDR2 QGS. Trimming removed 8 bases from V and 3 bases from J, with 16 bases in between. CDR3 loop: CALMVLGYADKLIF. CDR3 nucleotides: TGTGCTCTTATGGTGCTGGGGTATGCCGATAAACTCATCTTT.

In its sample, this clone was seen a few times. A read error is the likely source, as a far larger clone sits one nucleotide away. The same CDR3 can be traced to other DNA sequences in this sample. The V gene reported is TRDV1; the J gene is uncalled; the D call in the table, TRDD3, was not verified against the DNA. This CDR3 comprises 22 residues. Germline assignment: CDR1 TSWWSYY and CDR2 QGS. CDR3 DNA sequence: TGTGCTCTTGGGGATTCTTCCTTCCTCGGAAGAGTGTGGGGGATACGCACCGATAAGCTCATCTTT. Amino acids: CALGDSSFLGRVWGIRTDKLIF.

In the case of this clone: A single base separates this from a much larger clone, so it may be a read error. Other nucleotide sequences from this sample produce the same CDR3. The J gene is TRDJ1, the V gene TRDV1; 11 nucleotides match TRDD3. As TCRdb names no J gene, one was assigned here on the basis of a DNA match to germline. Germline CDR1 and CDR2: TSWWSYY and QGS. V shed 0 bases, J shed 1 base, and the junction held 25 bases outside the gene matches. This CDR3 has 24 amino acids. CDR3 nucleotides: TGTGCTCTTGGGGAACTGACCTACCCTGTGGCTACCGACTGGGGGATAACCTGCACCGATAAACTCATCTTT. As protein: CALGELTYPVATDWGITCTDKLIF.

This clone was counted between two and nine times. One base separates it from a far larger clone, so it is likely a read error. This rearrangement joins TRDV1 to TRDJ1; 8 nucleotides match TRDD3. The J gene, missing from TCRdb, was assigned here through DNA to germline matching. CDR3 size: 19 residues. Germline assignment: CDR1 TSWWSYY and CDR2 QGS. J lost 7 bases, V lost 3 bases, and 22 bases had no gene match. CDR3 coding DNA: TGTGCTCTTGGGGAGCTATTCCCCCGGGCTTCACCTTGGGGGATTAAACTCATCTTT. Its protein product is CALGELFPRASPWGIKLIF.

The table lists this clone with a few counts. The mismatch at residue 3 between this DNA's translation and the TCRdb protein of a much larger clone likely reflects a read error; the protein shown is translated from the DNA. The CDR3 nucleotides are TGTGCTCCTGGCCCGAGGACGTTGGGGGATACAGATAAACTCATCTTT. It specifies CAPGPRTLGDTDKLIF. This rearrangement joins TRDV1 to TRDJ1; 10 bases map to TRDD3. Because TCRdb records no J gene, it was assigned here through a match of the DNA to germline. This CDR3 contains 16 residues. Germline V CDR1 and CDR2: TSWWSYY, QGS. Trimming at V came to 10 bases and at J to 5 bases, leaving 16 bases not matched to a gene.

This clone was seen a handful of times. A much larger clone differs from this one at a single base, so this may be a read error. V usage is TRDV1 and J usage is TRDJ3; TRDD3 aligns across 9 bases. The J gene was not available in TCRdb and was assigned here by matching the DNA to germline segments. The length of the CDR3 is 22 residues. Germline-derived CDR1 and CDR2 are TSWWSYY and QGS. The CDR3: CALGELPPKGDTLSWDTRQMFF. CDR3 sequence (DNA): TGTGCTCTTGGGGAACTCCCCCCAAAAGGGGATACGCTCTCCTGGGACACCAGACAGATGTTTTTC.

For this clone: TCRdb assigns this DNA the protein of a much larger clone, which departs from its translation at residue 6; this likely reflects a read error, and the protein shown comes from translating the DNA. V usage is TRDV1 and J usage is TRDJ1; 7 bases are a match to TRDD3. TCRdb supplies no J gene; here it was assigned by aligning the nucleotide sequence to germline. CDR3 length: 16 residues. Unmatched junction bases numbered 13, after V lost 4 bases and J lost 5 bases. Germline assignment: CDR1 TSWWSYY and CDR2 QGS. CDR3 protein: CALGGPTGDPGDKLIF. The CDR3 DNA follows: TGTGCTCTTGGGGGACCTACTGGGGACCCTGGGGATAAACTCATCTTT.

Worth noting for this clone: TCRdb's entry gives the protein of a much larger clone, which mismatches this DNA's translation at residue 16, likely from a read error; the protein reported here is translated from the DNA. This chain connects TRDV1 to TRDJ1; a possible D gene is TRDD3 (5 bases). Trimming removed 1 base at V and 5 bases at J, with 41 bases between. The CDR3 is 24 residues long. CDR1 is TSWWSYY and CDR2 is QGS in the germline V gene. For the CDR3, the DNA is TGTGCTCTTGGGGAACGTATGGGCCACATACGCGGGGTCTGTAATCTGAACGCGTCTGATAAACTCATCTTT. It specifies CALGERMGHIRGVCNLNASDKLIF.

Notes on this clone: A single base is all that separates this from a far larger clone, so a read error is likely. The same CDR3 arises from other DNA sequences in this sample as well. The J segment was not called; the V segment is TRDV2; the table's D call of TRDD3 was not tested on the DNA. The V gene's germline CDR1 is GEAIGNYY and CDR2 EKD. The CDR3 consists of 15 residues. DNA for the CDR3: TGTGCCTGTGACACTTTACTGGGGGATACCCAAAAACTCATTTTT. This codes for CACDTLLGDTQKLIF.

This clone was detected only a few times. It differs at one base from a far larger clone, so likely a read error. This specimen includes other DNA sequences encoding the same CDR3. The chain employs TRDV1 and TRDJ1, with D perhaps TRDD2 (5 bases). The J gene, absent from TCRdb, was called here by matching the DNA to germline. The CDR3 loop spans 25 amino acids. Germline V CDR1 and CDR2: TSWWSYY, QGS. Trimming left V 1 base short and J 1 base short, with 40 bases between. DNA for the CDR3: TGTGCTCTTGGGGAACCCCGGAAACCCTACCCTTTACTCCGTGCCACCATTAGAAGCACCGATAAACTCATCTTT. Amino acids: CALGEPRKPYPLLRATIRSTDKLIF.

This clone turned up a few times. The protein recorded in TCRdb matches a much larger clone and deviates from this DNA's translation at residue 6, suggesting a read error; the protein here is obtained by translating the DNA. The chain carries TRDV1 and TRDJ1; 8 nucleotides match TRDD3. V lost 2 bases to trimming and J lost 3 bases; unmatched junction nucleotides: 8. Germline V gives CDR1 TSWWSYY, CDR2 QGS. The CDR3 length is 16 residues. The CDR3, as DNA: TGTGCTCTTGGGGAAGCTTTCTGGGGGAGGTCCGATAAACTCATCTTT. As protein: CALGEAFWGRSDKLIF.

This clone appeared a few times. A read error likely explains why the TCRdb protein, taken from a much larger clone, differs from this DNA's translation at residue 19; the protein shown is translated from the DNA. The V call is TRDV1, the J call TRDJ1; 13 bases match TRDD3. No J segment appears in TCRdb, so it was assigned here by matching the sequence to germline. With V trimmed by 4 bases and J by 3 bases, 29 bases remained unmatched. The CDR3 contains 24 residues. CDR1 and CDR2 (germline): TSWWSYY, QGS. Written as DNA, the CDR3 is TGTGCTCTTGGGGCTCACCCTCTCCGGCCTCGTACTGGGGGATACGGGGAGTACGCCGATAAACTCATCTTT. Translation: CALGAHPLRPRTGGYGEYADKLIF.

About this clone: A far larger clone differs by one base, so this is likely a read error. Within the sample, other DNA sequences also encode this same CDR3. The rearrangement links TRDV2 to TRDJ1; the match to TRDD3 covers 9 bases. The J gene, missing from TCRdb, was assigned here through DNA to germline matching. Germline-derived CDR1 and CDR2 are GEAIGNYY and EKD. The CDR3 has 22 amino acids. The CDR3 nucleotides read TGTGCCTGTGATAAACGCCCTCGTCGGGGGGATACCCCAAACTCGTACACAGATAAACTCATCTTT. This encodes CACDKRPRRGDTPNSYTDKLIF.

To note about this clone: This sequence is one base from a far larger clone and is likely a read error. The sample carries other DNA sequences with the same CDR3. The J gene is TRDJ1, the V gene TRDV2; the match to TRDD3 covers 13 bases. The J gene, not given by TCRdb, was assigned here from a germline match of the nucleotide sequence. The CDR3 length is 22 residues. Germline assignment: CDR1 GEAIGNYY and CDR2 EKD. CDR3 sequence (DNA): TGTGCCTGTGACCCCCCCCTAAAAATCTCAACTGGGGGATACGGGGACACCGACAAACTCATCTTT. It is translated as CACDPPLKISTGGYGDTDKLIF.

As to this clone: The TCRdb protein, from a much larger clone, departs from this DNA's translation at residue 12, likely by read error; the protein shown derives from the DNA. The J gene is TRDJ1, the V gene TRDV1; D call uncertain. No J gene is reported in TCRdb; it was inferred here by comparing the DNA with germline. With 2 bases removed from V and 1 base from J, the gap between germline ends came to 20 bases. This CDR3 has 18 residues. CDR1 TSWWSYY and CDR2 QGS come from the germline V gene. The CDR3 loop reads CALGEIAQVVPPTDKLIF. Written as DNA, the CDR3 is TGTGCTCTTGGGGAAATTGCTCAAGTCGTCCCCCCCACCGATAAACTCATCTTT.

A word on this clone: TCRdb records a much larger clone's protein for this DNA, with a difference at residue 12 that likely arises from a read error; the protein given is the translation of the DNA. The J gene has no call, while the V gene is TRDV1; the table assigns TRDD3, which was not confirmed against the DNA. The germline V gene has CDR1 TSWWSYY and CDR2 QGS. This CDR3 is built from 13 residues. Written as DNA, the CDR3 is TGTGCTCTTGGGGAACTAGAACGGAAAAAACTCACCTTT. This encodes CALGELERKKLTF.

About this clone itself: The protein given by TCRdb reflects a much larger clone and differs at residue 3 from this DNA's translation, likely from a read error; the protein shown is the DNA's translation. V is TRDV1 and J is TRDJ1; TRDD3 matches 9 bases. TCRdb lists no J gene, so it was determined here by aligning the DNA to germline. The length of the CDR3 is 20 residues. The germline V gene has CDR1 TSWWSYY and CDR2 QGS. Here the CDR3 reads CAPGELGATRGDTRTDKLIF. The CDR3 DNA reads as TGTGCTCCTGGGGAACTAGGGGCTACACGCGGGGATACGCGTACCGATAAACTCATCTTT.

This clone was seen repeatedly, ten times or more. TCRdb pairs this DNA with a much larger clone's protein that differs at residue 11, likely a read error; the protein shown was translated from the DNA. V and J are TRDV1 and TRDJ1; no clear D. CDR1 is TSWWSYY and CDR2 is QGS in the germline V gene. This CDR3 has 13 amino acids. In DNA, the CDR3 is TGTGCTCTTGGGGGGTTTCCAGCCGATAAACCCATCTTT. It encodes CALGGFPADKPIF.

This clone was found many times. V gene TRDV1 combines with J gene TRDJ1; D may be TRDD3 (6 bases). This CDR3 is 24 amino acids long. CDR1 is TSWWSYY and CDR2 is QGS in the germline V gene. V was clipped by 3 bases and J by 0 bases, with 38 bases between them. In DNA form, the CDR3 reads TGTGCTCTTGGGGATCGCTCCCACGTCAGGGGTGGGCTGGGGCAATTTCCCTACACCGATAAACTCATCTTT. This gives the protein CALGDRSHVRGGLGQFPYTDKLIF.